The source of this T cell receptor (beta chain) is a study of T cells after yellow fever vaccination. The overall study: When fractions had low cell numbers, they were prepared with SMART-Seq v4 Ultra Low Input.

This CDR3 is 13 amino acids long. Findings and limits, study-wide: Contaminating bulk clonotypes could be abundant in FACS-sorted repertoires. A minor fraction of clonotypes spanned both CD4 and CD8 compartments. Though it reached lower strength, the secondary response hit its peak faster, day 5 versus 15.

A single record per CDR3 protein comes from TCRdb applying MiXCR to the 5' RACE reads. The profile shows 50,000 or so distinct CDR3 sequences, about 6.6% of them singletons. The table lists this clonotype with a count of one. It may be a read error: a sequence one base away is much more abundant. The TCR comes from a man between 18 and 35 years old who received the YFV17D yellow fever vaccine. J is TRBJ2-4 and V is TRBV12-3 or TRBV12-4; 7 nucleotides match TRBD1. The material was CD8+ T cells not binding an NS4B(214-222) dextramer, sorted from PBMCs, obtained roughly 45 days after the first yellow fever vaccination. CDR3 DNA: TGTGCCAGCAGTTTAAGGGTGGGGGACAGCGCCGACTTC. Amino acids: CASSLRVGDSADF.